Listed below are T cell receptor beta chains from one sample, sequenced in a study of T cell responses to AZD1222 COVID-19 vaccine. Produced via immunoSEQ multiplex PCR; TCRdb's table is partial and in-frame only. The table includes about 110,000 clones, around 94% detected once. This sample comprised peripheral blood, obtained on day 0 of AZD1222 vaccination. Receptor source: an adult in good health. CDR3s include the opening cysteine and the closing phenylalanine or tryptophan. D genes are given only for firm matches. Size is omitted from some rows. Given values are once, few, many or a class for expanded clones.

V gene	clone size	D gene	J gene	CDR3 length	CDR3 protein	CDR3 DNA
TRBV27	-	-	TRBJ2-1	13	CASSLGAGNEQFF	TGTGCCAGCAGTTTAGGGGCGGGTAATGAGCAGTTCTTC
TRBV5-5	-	-	TRBJ2-6	14	CASSLSAGANVLTF	TGTGCCAGCAGCTTGAGTGCTGGGGCCAACGTCCTGACTTTC
TRBV28	-	TRBD1	TRBJ1-5	16	CASRFRDRYSNQPQHF	TGTGCCAGCAGGTTCCGGGACAGATATAGCAATCAGCCCCAGCATTTT
TRBV2	-	TRBD1	TRBJ1-5	15	CASSEARGAGQPQHF	TGTGCCAGCAGTGAGGCCAGGGGGGCTGGTCAGCCCCAGCATTTT
TRBV7-9	few	-	TRBJ2-5	11	CASSFYETQYF	TGTGCCAGCAGCTTCTATGAGACCCAGTACTTC
TRBV7-9	-	-	TRBJ1-6	16	CASSSIRAFGNSPLHF	TGTGCCAGCAGCTCCATCAGGGCCTTCGGCAATTCACCCCTCCACTTT
TRBV28	-	-	TRBJ2-1	14	CASSLTARSNEQFF	TGTGCCAGCAGTTTAACAGCGAGATCCAATGAGCAGTTCTTC
TRBV5-4	-	-	TRBJ1-2	14	CASSPRSSNYGYTF	TGTGCCAGCAGCCCCAGATCTTCCAACTATGGCTACACCTTC
TRBV3-1/TRBV3-2	-	TRBD1	TRBJ1-1	12	CASSQSQGAEYF	TGTGCCAGCAGCCAGTCGCAGGGGGCGGAATATTTT
TRBV7-3	-	-	TRBJ1-1	15	CASSPQGQVSTEAFF	TGTGCCAGCAGCCCCCAAGGCCAAGTATCCACTGAAGCTTTCTTT
TRBV7-8	-	-	TRBJ1-1	12	CASSLRSGEAFF	TGTGCCAGCAGCTTACGGTCTGGGGAAGCTTTCTTT
TRBV5-1	-	-	TRBJ2-2	13	CASSLEVGRELFF	TGCGCCAGCAGCTTGGAAGTAGGTCGGGAGCTGTTTTTT
TRBV29-1	-	-	TRBJ1-2	11	CSVDSEDGYTF	TGCAGCGTTGACTCAGAGGACGGCTACACCTTC
TRBV7-2	once	-	TRBJ1-2	15	CASSFEPGTGYGYTF	TGTGCCAGCAGCTTCGAACCCGGGACGGGCTATGGCTACACCTTC
TRBV2	-	TRBD2	TRBJ2-2	16	CASSRTTSVSTGELFF	TGTGCCAGCAGCCGGACGACTAGCGTTAGCACCGGGGAGCTGTTTTTT
TRBV2	-	-	TRBJ2-5	15	CASSEGGLVQETQYF	TGTGCCAGCAGTGAGGGCGGGCTAGTACAAGAGACCCAGTACTTC
TRBV6-5	-	-	TRBJ2-5	13	CASAPTYQETQYF	TGTGCCAGCGCGCCAACGTACCAAGAGACCCAGTACTTC
TRBV15	-	-	TRBJ2-5	15	CATSRGAARQETQYF	TGTGCCACCAGCAGAGGAGCCGCACGCCAAGAGACCCAGTACTTC
TRBV6-5	-	TRBD1	TRBJ1-5	15	CASSYLGQGGQPQHF	TGTGCCAGCAGTTACCTTGGACAGGGAGGCCAGCCCCAGCATTTT
TRBV7-2	-	TRBD1	TRBJ1-6	15	CASSSWDSLNSPLHF	TGTGCCAGCAGCTCCTGGGACAGCCTAAATTCACCCCTCCACTTT
TRBV19	-	-	TRBJ1-2	13	CASQRQEYYGYTF	TGTGCCAGCCAGCGACAGGAATACTATGGCTACACCTTC
TRBV5-4	-	-	TRBJ1-1	13	CASNRDGNTEAFF	TGTGCCAGCAACAGGGACGGGAACACTGAAGCTTTCTTT
TRBV9	-	-	TRBJ1-2	15	CASSVAHGGGYGYTF	TGTGCCAGCAGCGTAGCCCACGGAGGAGGCTATGGCTACACCTTC
TRBV6-5	-	-	TRBJ1-3	13	CAVISSSGNTIYF	TGTGCCGTCATTAGCAGCTCTGGAAACACCATATATTTT
TRBV5-5	-	-	TRBJ2-7	14	CASSGGVLVYEQYF	TGTGCCAGCAGCGGAGGGGTCCTCGTCTACGAGCAGTACTTC
TRBV12-5	-	-	TRBJ1-2	14	CASGLGYGAYGYTF	TGTGCTAGTGGTTTGGGGTACGGGGCCTATGGCTACACCTTC
TRBV6-5	-	-	TRBJ1-2	12	CASSPRAYGYTF	TGTGCCAGCAGTCCCCGGGCTTATGGCTACACCTTC
TRBV7-9	-	TRBD2	TRBJ2-1	18	CASSSTGGGTLGSNEQFF	TGTGCCAGCAGCTCCACCGGGGGAGGGACTTTGGGCTCCAATGAGCAGTTCTTC
TRBV20-1	-	TRBD1	TRBJ1-4	11	CSATLDRHLFF	TGCAGTGCTACCCTGGACAGGCATCTGTTTTTT
TRBV7-9	few	-	TRBJ2-7	14	CASSEDGRTYEQYF	TGTGCCAGCAGTGAGGACGGAAGAACCTACGAGCAGTACTTC
TRBV7-8	few	-	TRBJ1-2	14	CASSLATGGSGYTF	TGTGCCAGCAGCTTAGCGACGGGGGGCTCTGGCTACACCTTC
TRBV5-5	-	-	TRBJ1-2	11	CASSIQSFYTF	TGTGCCAGCAGCATACAGAGCTTCTACACCTTC
TRBV10-3	-	TRBD1	TRBJ1-5	15	CAISDLGGGNQPQHF	TGTGCCATCAGTGACTTAGGGGGCGGCAATCAGCCCCAGCATTTT
TRBV6-1	-	TRBD2	TRBJ2-1	14	CASSEIAGGNEQFF	TGTGCCAGCAGTGAAATAGCGGGGGGGAATGAGCAGTTCTTC
TRBV19	-	-	TRBJ2-2	16	CASSIGGILNTGELFF	TGTGCCAGTAGTATAGGAGGGATACTGAACACCGGGGAGCTGTTTTTT
TRBV30	-	TRBD1	TRBJ1-1	11	CAWSLQGEAFF	TGTGCCTGGAGTTTACAGGGGGAAGCTTTCTTT
TRBV27	-	-	TRBJ1-3	16	CASSSLGAGSGNTIYF	TGTGCCAGCAGTTCCTTGGGGGCAGGCTCTGGAAACACCATATATTTT
TRBV27	-	TRBD1	TRBJ2-7	14	CASSRGGSVTEQYF	TGTGCCAGCAGTAGAGGGGGCTCGGTGACCGAGCAGTACTTC
TRBV10-2	-	TRBD2	TRBJ2-2	16	CASSESKTSGAGELFF	TGCGCCAGCAGTGAGTCCAAGACTAGCGGGGCCGGGGAGCTGTTTTTT
TRBV7-2	once	-	TRBJ1-6	17	CASSPRAIRVNGSPLHF	TGTGCCAGCAGCCCGAGGGCAATCAGGGTTAATGGTTCACCCCTCCACTTT
TRBV7-2	-	-	TRBJ2-7	16	CASSPDDRLGGYEQYF	TGTGCCAGCAGCCCCGACGATCGACTAGGAGGATACGAGCAGTACTTC
TRBV6-5	-	TRBD1	TRBJ1-1	14	CASRGDRGATEAFF	TGTGCCAGCAGGGGGGACAGGGGTGCCACTGAAGCTTTCTTT
TRBV6-5	-	TRBD2	TRBJ2-3	16	CASSYSRQRGADTQYF	TGTGCCAGCAGTTACTCAAGGCAGCGGGGGGCAGATACGCAGTATTTT
TRBV7-9	-	-	TRBJ2-1	14	CASSPTLGGNEQFF	TGTGCCAGCAGCCCGACCCTAGGAGGCAATGAGCAGTTCTTC
TRBV9	-	-	TRBJ2-1	14	CASSVSPSYNEQFF	TGTGCCAGCAGCGTAAGTCCTTCCTACAATGAGCAGTTCTTC
TRBV9	-	TRBD2	TRBJ2-1	17	CASSVGTSGRVRDEQFF	TGTGCCAGCAGCGTAGGGACTAGCGGGAGGGTTCGAGATGAGCAGTTCTTC
TRBV19	-	-	TRBJ1-6	14	CASSNGGPGSPLHF	TGTGCCAGTAGCAACGGGGGGCCAGGGTCACCCCTCCACTTT
TRBV18	-	TRBD1	TRBJ1-2	12	CASSGQAYGYTF	TGTGCCAGCTCCGGACAGGCCTATGGCTACACCTTC